This T cell receptor beta chain is drawn from a study of CD8+ T cells in alopecia areata. Treatment reported: oral pan-JAK inhibitor, 5-10 mg twice daily. V dropped 0 bases and J dropped 7 bases, with 11 bases sitting between them. Germline loops: CDR1 SGDLS, CDR2 YYNGEE. The CDR3 contains 14 residues. Reverse transcribed after extraction, RNA yielded cDNA as the sequencing template. The data were produced by immunoSEQ multiplex PCR, yet TCRdb's version contains in-frame clones alone and is incomplete. This sample has roughly 250,000 clones, with 50% to 75% found just once. This receptor was taken from a human donor with alopecia areata. The chain has TRBV9 and TRBJ2-1; D is undetermined. The material sequenced was CD4+ T cells sorted from blood, taken around week 54, from a patient treated with tofacitinib. The CDR3 here is CASSVGSQENEQFF. The CDR3 DNA reads TGTGCCAGCAGCGTAGGGAGCCAGGAGAATGAGCAGTTCTTC. Combining the CDR3 with reference TRBV9 and TRBJ2-1 gives the whole variable domain DSGVTQTPKHLITATGQRVTLRCSPRSGDLSVYWYQQSLDQGLQFLIQYYNGEERAKGNILERFSAQQFPDLHSELNLSSLELGDSALYFCASSVGSQENEQFFGPGTRLTVL.